The rows below give T cell receptor beta chains drawn from one sample of a study of CD8 T cells in ankylosing spondylitis. TCRdb itself ran the 5' RACE reads through MiXCR, one entry per CDR3 protein. The sample lists 150,000 to 200,000 distinct CDR3 sequences, approximately 18% occurring once. Sequencing was carried out using blood, either unsorted or a sorted T cell fraction (not recorded which). The source of these receptors is a male donor aged 10-29 years with ankylosing spondylitis or in good health (not recorded which). Each CDR3 is given with its conserved first and last residue. Each record gives: V gene, CDR3 protein.

V gene: TRBV27; CDR3 protein: CASRLRSSYEQYF
V gene: TRBV29-1; CDR3 protein: CSVEDGMNTEAFF
V gene: TRBV12-3/TRBV12-4; CDR3 protein: CASSLSGGITGELFF
V gene: TRBV30; CDR3 protein: CAWGGHSYEQYF
V gene: TRBV18; CDR3 protein: CASSSGTSETQYF
V gene: TRBV19; CDR3 protein: CASRDRGAVGEKLFF
V gene: TRBV20-1; CDR3 protein: CSVTGGIEGIYEQYF
V gene: TRBV27; CDR3 protein: CASSPYLTTGVNTEAFF
V gene: TRBV7-9; CDR3 protein: CASSPGREQYF
V gene: TRBV6-6; CDR3 protein: CASSYTWGGLAETKYPYEQYF